This passage covers 19 T cell receptor beta chains from one sample sequenced in a study of T cell changes during pregnancy in multiple sclerosis. TCRdb's copy holds only in-frame clones and misses some; the assay was immunoSEQ multiplex PCR. Seen here are around 49,000 clones, over 90% observed once, and the top ten hold roughly 0.61%. The material was CD4+ T cells from peripheral blood mononuclear cells, obtained after pregnancy. These receptors were obtained from a female donor in good health, enrolled as a control in a pregnancy study.

This rearrangement joins TRBV2 to TRBJ2-1; 8 bases fit TRBD1. The CDR3 is 16 amino acids. Germline V gene sequence: CDR1 SNHLY, CDR2 FYNNEI. The trim removed 2 bases at V and 7 bases at J, leaving 10 bases unmatched. CDR3 nucleotide sequence: TGTGCCAGCAGTGAACTCCCAGGGGGCTGGGTAAATGAGCAGTTCTTC. As protein: CASSELPGGWVNEQFF.

A single count supports this clone. The rearrangement uses TRBV2 and TRBJ1-2; 7 bases fit TRBD1. The CDR3 contains 13 residues. V shed 6 bases and J 4 bases; nucleotides not matched to a gene: 5. The germline CDR1 and CDR2 sequences are SNHLY and FYNNEI. CDR3 protein: CASRGTVSYGYTF. In nucleotides, the CDR3 is TGTGCCAGCAGGGGGACAGTTAGCTATGGCTACACCTTC.

The chain has TRBV5-4 and TRBJ2-7; D gene unclear. The V gene lost 3 bases and the J gene lost 0 bases, with 10 bases spanning the gap. This CDR3 contains 14 residues. The V gene's germline CDR1 is SGHNT and CDR2 YYREEE (reference sequence). In nucleotides, the CDR3 is TGTGCCAGCAGCTCCTGGGCCCTCTCCTACGAGCAGTACTTC. Amino acids: CASSSWALSYEQYF.

This clone was seen only a few times. V and J are TRBV15 and TRBJ2-2, with 7 bases matching TRBD1. The CDR3 covers 15 residues. J gave up 5 bases and V 4 bases, and 7 bases lay outside the gene matches. The germline V gene has CDR1 LNHNV and CDR2 YYDKDF (reference sequence). The DNA for the CDR3 is TGTGCCACCAGCACCCTACAGGGGAGAACCGGGGAGCTGTTTTTT. The encoded protein is CATSTLQGRTGELFF.

This chain uses TRBV7-9 with TRBJ2-1, with a weak D call TRBD2 (6 bases). Germline V gives CDR1 SEHNR, CDR2 FQNEAQ (reference sequence). This CDR3 is 15 amino acids long. V lost 5 bases, J lost 7 bases, and 18 bases lay in between. CDR3 DNA sequence: TGTGCCAGCAGCCCCCACGCCGGGGGACCTAATGAGCAGTTCTTC. This gives the protein CASSPHAGGPNEQFF.

This clone came up a few times. This chain uses TRBV18 with TRBJ1-1; D possibly corresponds to TRBD1 (5 bases). Germline V gives CDR1 KGHSH, CDR2 LQKENI. This CDR3 has 15 residues. V was shortened by 2 bases and J by 2 bases, with 12 bases between the two germline ends. The CDR3 loop is CASSPLEGVNTEAFF. CDR3 coding DNA: TGTGCCAGCTCACCATTGGAAGGGGTAAACACTGAAGCTTTCTTT.

The rearrangement uses TRBV4-1 and TRBJ1-5; D ambiguous. The CDR3 spans 14 residues. Trimming stripped 4 bases from V and 2 bases from J, with 9 bases between. The germline CDR1 and CDR2 sequences are MGHRA and YSYEKL. DNA of the CDR3: TGCGCCAGCAGCCGAGGGATAGGCAATCAGCCCCAGCATTTT. As protein: CASSRGIGNQPQHF.

The chain employs TRBV6-5 and TRBJ1-4, with D unresolved. The CDR3 spans 14 residues. Germline V gene data show CDR1 as MNHEY and CDR2 as SVGAGI. Trimming took off 6 bases at V and 0 bases at J, with 8 bases between the two ends. The CDR3 DNA reads TGTGCCAGCAGCCGCGGAGCAACTAATGAAAAACTGTTTTTT. Translation gives CASSRGATNEKLFF.

This clone was seen once. This chain uses TRBV5-6 with TRBJ1-3, with D unresolved. Germline V gene sequence: CDR1 SGHDT, CDR2 YYEEEE. V gave up 1 base and J gave up 8 bases, with 10 bases separating them. The CDR3 loop spans 13 amino acids. DNA of the CDR3: TGTGCCAGCAGCTTGTCTATACCGGACACCATATATTTT. Encoded protein: CASSLSIPDTIYF.

The chain is built from TRBV6-6 and TRBJ1-1, with D perhaps TRBD1 (5 bases). Looked up from germline, CDR1 is MNHNY and CDR2 is SVGAGI (reference sequence). V lost 6 bases to trimming and J lost 1 base, with 18 bases between them. The CDR3 extends over 16 amino acids. The DNA for the CDR3 is TGTGCCAGCAGCGACCCAGCAGGGTTTCGGAACACTGAAGCTTTCTTT. Translated, it gives CASSDPAGFRNTEAFF.

V and J are TRBV7-9 and TRBJ1-4, with 7 bases fitting TRBD1. With V trimmed by 1 base and J by 8 bases, 4 bases remained unmatched. The CDR3 is 14 amino acids. Per the germline V gene, CDR1 is SEHNR and CDR2 is FQNEAQ (reference sequence). The CDR3 region has the DNA TGTGCCAGCAGCTTAGACAGGGGAGGCGAAAAACTGTTTTTT. The encoded protein is CASSLDRGGEKLFF.

The rearrangement joins TRBV18 to TRBJ1-3; no clear D. Trimming cost V 1 base and J 0 bases, with 19 bases left between them. Germline V gene data show CDR1 as KGHSH and CDR2 as LQKENI. The CDR3 sequence is 19 residues long. CDR3 amino acids: CASSPRLTEFTLSGNTIYF. CDR3 nucleotide sequence: TGTGCCAGCTCACCACGACTAACTGAATTCACCCTCTCTGGAAACACCATATATTTT.

This chain connects TRBV11-2 to TRBJ1-1; TRBD1 is a possible D gene (5 bases). The V and J ends lost 1 base and 10 bases respectively, with 16 bases between them. The CDR3 has 14 residues. Germline loops: CDR1 SGHAT, CDR2 FQNNGV. CDR3 DNA sequence: TGTGCCAGCAGCTTAGTGGTCCCCAGGGATGGAGCTTTCTTT. It codes for CASSLVVPRDGAFF.

This sequence joins TRBV30 and TRBJ2-1; D possibly corresponds to TRBD1 (6 bases). Germline V gene sequence: CDR1 GTSNPN, CDR2 SVGIG (reference sequence). This CDR3 comprises 11 residues. V gave up 5 bases and J gave up 8 bases, with 10 bases separating them. CDR3 sequence reads: CAWQGIDEQFF. CDR3 sequence (DNA): TGTGCCTGGCAGGGGATCGATGAGCAGTTCTTC.

This clone has only a few counts. This CDR3 reads CASSITQGHYGYTF. The DNA for the CDR3 is TGTGCCAGTAGTATAACCCAGGGCCACTATGGCTACACCTTC. This chain links TRBV19 with TRBJ1-2; a possible D gene is TRBD1 (5 bases). V gave up 2 bases and J gave up 3 bases, with 10 bases separating them. The CDR3 is 14 residues long. Germline CDR1 is LNHDA and CDR2 is SQIVND (reference sequence).

The gene calls are TRBV7-8 and TRBJ2-3; 13 bases fit TRBD2. The CDR3 totals 17 residues. Germline lookup yields CDR1 SGHVS and CDR2 FQNEAQ. Trimming at V came to 6 bases and at J to 4 bases, leaving 10 bases not matched to a gene. This CDR3 is CASRPGLAGIPPDTQYF. The CDR3 DNA reads as TGTGCCAGCAGACCGGGACTAGCGGGAATTCCCCCAGATACGCAGTATTTT.

The chain is built from TRBV10-3 and TRBJ1-1, with a possible D match to TRBD1 (6 bases). Germline V gene sequence: CDR1 ENHRY, CDR2 SYGVKD. Trimming left V 6 bases short and J 2 bases short, with 16 bases between. This CDR3 is built from 15 residues. The CDR3 DNA sequence: TGTGCCATCAGGCTACAGGGTTTTCTCAACACTGAAGCTTTCTTT. Its protein is CAIRLQGFLNTEAFF.

J is TRBJ1-1 and V is TRBV19; D is uncertain. The CDR3 length is 14 residues. Germline V gene lookup returns CDR1 LNHDA and CDR2 SQIVND (reference sequence). V lost 8 bases, J lost 1 base, and 14 bases lay in between. The CDR3 DNA reads TGTGCCAGTTTTAATGGGAGGGAGAACACTGAAGCTTTCTTT. This translates into CASFNGRENTEAFF.

The chain uses TRBV11-2 and TRBJ1-5, with 11 positions matching TRBD1. V shed 5 bases and J 6 bases; nucleotides not matched to a gene: 6. Germline lookup yields CDR1 SGHAT and CDR2 FQNNGV. The CDR3 has 15 residues. This chain's CDR3 is CASSRTGGASQPQHF. DNA for the CDR3: TGTGCCAGCAGCCGGACAGGGGGCGCGAGTCAGCCCCAGCATTTT.